The 5 T cell receptor beta chains presented below share a single source sample, sequenced in a study of T cells in Graves' hyperthyroidism and ophthalmopathy. Amplification yielded TCR beta CDR3 regions, with RNA transcripts as the source. Primed by the HTBI set, a first-round RT-PCR was run on the TCR CDR3. TCRdb analysed the multiplex PCR reads with MiXCR anew, one entry per CDR3 protein. The sample consists of about 520,000 distinct CDR3 sequences, roughly 25% of them appearing once. Sequenced material: blood. The source is a woman aged 25 to 39 with Graves' ophthalmopathy.

At least ten counts were recorded for this clonotype. The junction differs from germline at one of its ends, possibly a read error. The chain has TRBV7-8 and TRBJ2-7; the match to TRBD1 covers 9 bases. This CDR3 contains 13 residues. CDR1 and CDR2 (germline): SGHVS, FQNEAQ. This CDR3 is CASSLGQGGEQYF. DNA for the CDR3: TGTGCTAGCAGTTTGGGACAGGGAGGCGAGCAGTACTTC.

This clonotype was counted only a few times. The V gene is TRBV5-5, the J gene TRBJ1-2; TRBD1 might be the D (5 bases). Germline CDR1 SGHKS, CDR2 YYEKEE (reference sequence). CDR3 length equals 16 residues. Trimming shortened V by 2 bases and J by 2 bases, and 16 bases separated the two germline ends. As DNA, the CDR3 is TGTGCCAGCAGCTTCAACGGTTACCCAGGGAACTATGGCTACACCTTC. Protein sequence: CASSFNGYPGNYGYTF.

This clonotype was recorded many times. The genes are TRBV6-2 or TRBV6-3 and TRBJ1-5; D uncertain. Germline CDR1 and CDR2: MNHEY and SVGEGT. The CDR3 has 13 amino acids. The V end was cut by 7 bases, the J end by 5 bases, with 12 bases between. The CDR3: CASNLRSHQPQHF. The CDR3, as DNA: TGTGCCAGCAATCTCAGGAGCCATCAGCCCCAGCATTTT.

This clonotype was recorded at least ten times. The rearrangement joins TRBV20-1 to TRBJ2-5, with a weak D call TRBD2 (5 bases). This CDR3 spans 13 amino acids. Germline CDR1 DFQATT, CDR2 SNEGSKA (reference sequence). The germline V and J ends were trimmed by 2 bases and 5 bases, with 12 bases remaining between them. CDR3 sequence: CSARSLARETQYF. The CDR3, as DNA: TGCAGTGCTAGATCCCTAGCCAGGGAGACCCAGTACTTC.

This clonotype came up many times. The chain has TRBV19 and TRBJ1-1; 7 bases align to TRBD1. This CDR3 comprises 16 residues. J gave up 3 bases and V 5 bases, and 12 bases lay outside the gene matches. Germline V lookup: CDR1 LNHDA, CDR2 SQIVND (reference sequence). The CDR3 loop is CASSSLIQGPYTEAFF. The CDR3 nucleotides read TGTGCCAGTAGTTCCCTCATACAGGGGCCATACACTGAAGCTTTCTTT.